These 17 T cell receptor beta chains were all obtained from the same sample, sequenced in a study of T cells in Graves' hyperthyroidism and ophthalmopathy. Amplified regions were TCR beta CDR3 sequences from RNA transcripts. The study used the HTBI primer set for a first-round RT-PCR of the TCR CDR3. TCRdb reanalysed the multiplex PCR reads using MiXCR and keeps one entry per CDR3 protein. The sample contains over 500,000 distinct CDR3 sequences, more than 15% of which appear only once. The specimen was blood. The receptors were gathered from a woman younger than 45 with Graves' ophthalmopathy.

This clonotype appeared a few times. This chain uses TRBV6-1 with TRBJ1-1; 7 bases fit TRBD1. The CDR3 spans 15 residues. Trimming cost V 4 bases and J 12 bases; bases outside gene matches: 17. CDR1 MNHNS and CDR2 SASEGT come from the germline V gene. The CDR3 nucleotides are TGTGCCAGCAGTGGGGCAGGGTGGACAGGCGTGGGGACTTTCTTT. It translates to CASSGAGWTGVGTFF.

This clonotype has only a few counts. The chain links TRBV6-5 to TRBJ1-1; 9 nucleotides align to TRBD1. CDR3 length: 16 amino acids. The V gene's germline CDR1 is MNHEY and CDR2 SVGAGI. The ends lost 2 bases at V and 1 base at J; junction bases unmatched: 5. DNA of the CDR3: TGTGCCAGCAGTTACGGACAGGGGAATACGAACACTGAAGCTTTCTTT. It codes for CASSYGQGNTNTEAFF.

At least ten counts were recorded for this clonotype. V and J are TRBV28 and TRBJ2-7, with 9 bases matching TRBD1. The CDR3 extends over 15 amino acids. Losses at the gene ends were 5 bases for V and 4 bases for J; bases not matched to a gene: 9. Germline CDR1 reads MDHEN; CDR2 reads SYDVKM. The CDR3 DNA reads TGTGCCAGCAGTCTAACAGGGGGCCTAAGGTACGAGCAGTACTTC. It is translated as CASSLTGGLRYEQYF.

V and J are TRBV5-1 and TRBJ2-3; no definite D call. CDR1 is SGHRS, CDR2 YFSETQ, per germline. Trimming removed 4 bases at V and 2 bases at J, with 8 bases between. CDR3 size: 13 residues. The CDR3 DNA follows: TGCGCCAGCAGCGCGCCGGACACAGATACGCAGTATTTT. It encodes CASSAPDTDTQYF.

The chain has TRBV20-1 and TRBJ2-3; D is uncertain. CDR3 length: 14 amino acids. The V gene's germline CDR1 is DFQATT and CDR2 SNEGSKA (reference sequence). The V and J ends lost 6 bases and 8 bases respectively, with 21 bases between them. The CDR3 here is CSASTPGPERTQYF. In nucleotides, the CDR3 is TGCAGTGCCAGCACTCCTGGACCCGAGCGTACGCAGTATTTT.

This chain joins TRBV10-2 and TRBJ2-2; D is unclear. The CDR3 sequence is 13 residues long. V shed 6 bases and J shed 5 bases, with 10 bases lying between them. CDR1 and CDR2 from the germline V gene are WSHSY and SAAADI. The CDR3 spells CASRNLPTGELFF. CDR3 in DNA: TGCGCCAGCAGAAACCTCCCGACCGGGGAGCTGTTTTTT.

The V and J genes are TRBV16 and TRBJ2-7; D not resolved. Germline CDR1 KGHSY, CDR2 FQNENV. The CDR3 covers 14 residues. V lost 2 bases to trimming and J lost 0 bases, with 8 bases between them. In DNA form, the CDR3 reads TGTGCCAGCAGCCAACCGAGGAGCTCCTACGAGCAGTACTTC. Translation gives CASSQPRSSYEQYF.

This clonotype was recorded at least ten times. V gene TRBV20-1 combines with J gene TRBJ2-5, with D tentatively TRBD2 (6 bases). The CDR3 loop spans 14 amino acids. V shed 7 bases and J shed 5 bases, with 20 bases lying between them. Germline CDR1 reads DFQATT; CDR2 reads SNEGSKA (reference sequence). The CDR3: CSGAGGVGGETQYF. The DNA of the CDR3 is TGCAGTGGGGCCGGCGGGGTTGGAGGGGAGACCCAGTACTTC.

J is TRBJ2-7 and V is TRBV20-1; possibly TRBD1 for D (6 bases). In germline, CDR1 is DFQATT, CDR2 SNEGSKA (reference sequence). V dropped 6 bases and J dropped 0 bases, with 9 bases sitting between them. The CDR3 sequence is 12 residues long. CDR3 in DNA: TGCAGTGCCCAACAGGGCTCCTACGAGCAGTACTTC. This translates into CSAQQGSYEQYF.

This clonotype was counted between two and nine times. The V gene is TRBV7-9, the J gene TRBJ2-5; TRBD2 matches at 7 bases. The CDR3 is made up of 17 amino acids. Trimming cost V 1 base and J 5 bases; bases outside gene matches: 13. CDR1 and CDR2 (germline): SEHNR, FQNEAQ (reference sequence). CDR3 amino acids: CASSLVGLEVLLETQYF. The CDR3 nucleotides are TGTGCCAGCAGCTTAGTTGGACTAGAAGTTCTACTGGAGACCCAGTACTTC. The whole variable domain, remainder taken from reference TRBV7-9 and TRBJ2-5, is DTGVSQNPRHKITKRGQNVTFRCDPISEHNRLYWYRQTLGQGPEFLTYFQNEAQLEKSRLLSDRFSAERPKGSFSTLEIQRTEQGDSAMYLCASSLVGLEVLLETQYFGPGTRLLVL.

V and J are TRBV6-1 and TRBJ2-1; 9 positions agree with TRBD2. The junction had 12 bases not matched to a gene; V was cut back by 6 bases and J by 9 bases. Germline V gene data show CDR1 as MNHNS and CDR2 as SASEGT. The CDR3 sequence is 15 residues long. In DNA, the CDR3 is TGTGCCAGCAGCGAGACGGGACTAGCAACGAGTGAGCAGTTCTTC. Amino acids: CASSETGLATSEQFF.

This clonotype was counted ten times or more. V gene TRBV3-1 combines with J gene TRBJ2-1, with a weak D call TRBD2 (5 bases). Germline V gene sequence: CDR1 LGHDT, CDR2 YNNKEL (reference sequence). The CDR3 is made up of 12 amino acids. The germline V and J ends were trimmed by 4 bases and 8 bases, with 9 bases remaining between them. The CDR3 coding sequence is TGTGCCAGCAGCCGTATCGGGGATGAGCAGTTCTTC. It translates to CASSRIGDEQFF.

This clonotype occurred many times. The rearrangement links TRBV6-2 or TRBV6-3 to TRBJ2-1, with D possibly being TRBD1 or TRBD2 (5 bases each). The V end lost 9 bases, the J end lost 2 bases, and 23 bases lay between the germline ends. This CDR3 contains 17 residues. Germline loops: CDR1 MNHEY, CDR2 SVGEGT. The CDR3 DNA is TGTGCCAGTGAGGGGAGATACGACATATTAACCTACAATGAGCAGTTCTTC. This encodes CASEGRYDILTYNEQFF.

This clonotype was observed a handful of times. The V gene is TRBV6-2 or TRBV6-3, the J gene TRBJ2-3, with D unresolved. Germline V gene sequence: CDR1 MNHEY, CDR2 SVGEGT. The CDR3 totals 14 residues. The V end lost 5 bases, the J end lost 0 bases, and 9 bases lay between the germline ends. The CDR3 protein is CASSNPRSTDTQYF. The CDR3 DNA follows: TGTGCCAGCAGTAATCCAAGAAGCACAGATACGCAGTATTTT.

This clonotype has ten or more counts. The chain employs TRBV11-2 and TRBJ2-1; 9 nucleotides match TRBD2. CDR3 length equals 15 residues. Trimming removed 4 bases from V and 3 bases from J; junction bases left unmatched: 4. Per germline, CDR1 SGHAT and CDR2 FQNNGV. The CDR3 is CASSSLAGNYNEQFF. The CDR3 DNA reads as TGTGCCAGCAGCTCTCTAGCGGGAAACTACAATGAGCAGTTCTTC.

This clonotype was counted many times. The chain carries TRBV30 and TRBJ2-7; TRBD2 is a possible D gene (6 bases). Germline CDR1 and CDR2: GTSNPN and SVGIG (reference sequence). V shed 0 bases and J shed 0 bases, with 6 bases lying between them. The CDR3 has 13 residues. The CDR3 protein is CAWSVSGSYEQYF. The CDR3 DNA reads TGTGCCTGGAGTGTTAGCGGCTCCTACGAGCAGTACTTC.

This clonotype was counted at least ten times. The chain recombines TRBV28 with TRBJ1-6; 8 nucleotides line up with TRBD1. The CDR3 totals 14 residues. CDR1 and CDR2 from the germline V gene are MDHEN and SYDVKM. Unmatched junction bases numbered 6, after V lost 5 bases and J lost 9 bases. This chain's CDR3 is CASSLGTGRSPLHF. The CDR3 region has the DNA TGTGCCAGCAGTCTCGGGACAGGTCGTTCACCCCTCCACTTT.